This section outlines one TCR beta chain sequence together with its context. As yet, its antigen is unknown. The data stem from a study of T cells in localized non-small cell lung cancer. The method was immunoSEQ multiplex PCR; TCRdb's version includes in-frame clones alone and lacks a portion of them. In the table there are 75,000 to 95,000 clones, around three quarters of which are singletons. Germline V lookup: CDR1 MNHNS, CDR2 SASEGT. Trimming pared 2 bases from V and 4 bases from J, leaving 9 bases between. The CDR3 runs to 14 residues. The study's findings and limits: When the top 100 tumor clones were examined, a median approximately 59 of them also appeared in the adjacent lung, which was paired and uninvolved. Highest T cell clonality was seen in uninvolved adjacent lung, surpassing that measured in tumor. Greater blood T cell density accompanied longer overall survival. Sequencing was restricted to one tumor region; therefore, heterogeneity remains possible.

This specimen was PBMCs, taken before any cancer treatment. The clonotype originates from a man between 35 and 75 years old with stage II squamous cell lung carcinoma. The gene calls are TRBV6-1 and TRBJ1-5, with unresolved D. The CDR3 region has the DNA TGTGCCAGCAGTGAAAATCGCGGGAATCAGCCCCAGCATTTT. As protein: CASSENRGNQPQHF.